This T cell receptor (beta chain) was captured in a study of T cells in Graves' hyperthyroidism and ophthalmopathy. Study outcomes and limitations: Through a model of 13 V-J features, ophthalmopathy was separated from stable hyperthyroidism. Within blood appeared most thyroid clonotypes that had expanded above 0.001.

Trimming cost V 4 bases and J 5 bases, with 26 bases left between them. Germline V lookup: CDR1 SEHNR, CDR2 FQNEAQ (reference sequence). The CDR3 extends over 18 amino acids. Reasons for excluding patients were uncontrolled infection, other autoimmune disease, pregnancy or lactation. This clonotype was counted ten times or more. The target antigen is unknown. Amplified regions were TCR beta CDR3 sequences from RNA transcripts. TCR CDR3 regions were first amplified by RT-PCR with HTBI primers. TCRdb used MiXCR to reprocess the multiplex PCR reads, holding one entry per CDR3 protein. Of over 650,000 distinct CDR3 sequences in the sample, roughly 15% were seen once.

The chain carries TRBV7-9 and TRBJ2-5, with D possibly being TRBD2 (6 bases). The sequence was collected from a man between 18 and 35 years old with Graves' hyperthyroidism. Input material: blood. The CDR3 here is CASSYLTDAGRTWETQYF. The CDR3, as DNA: TGTGCCAGCAGCTATCTAACTGACGCGGGACGGACCTGGGAGACCCAGTACTTC.